The rows below give T cell receptor beta chains drawn from one sample of a study of T cells in Graves' hyperthyroidism and ophthalmopathy. TCRdb itself ran the multiplex PCR reads through MiXCR, one entry per CDR3 protein. The sample lists 660,000 or so distinct CDR3 sequences, 20% to 25% occurring once. The sequencing sample was made of blood. Receptors were obtained from a man aged 25-45 years with Graves' ophthalmopathy. Both conserved end residues are part of each CDR3. Fields, in order: clone size, J gene, V gene, D gene, CDR3 DNA, CDR3 protein. D genes are given only for firm matches. Clone size is given for some rows only: seen once, a few or many times, or a class if the clone is expanded.

many TRBJ2-1 TRBV5-1 TRBD2 TGCGCCAGCAGCTTGGTGGCTAGCGGGTTCTACAATGAGCAGTTCTTC CASSLVASGFYNEQFF
few TRBJ2-7 TRBV4-3 - TGCGCCAGCAGCCAAGTTGTAGGACTTGCCTACGAGCAGTACTTC CASSQVVGLAYEQYF
- TRBJ1-1 TRBV27 - TGTGCCAGCATCGGGACTAATCTGAACACTGAAGCTTTCTTT CASIGTNLNTEAFF
few TRBJ2-5 TRBV29-1 - TGCAGCGTGGAAGAGCGCGGGGCTACGTTAGCGGAGACCCAGTACTTC CSVEERGATLAETQYF
- TRBJ2-1 TRBV20-1 TRBD2 TGCAGTGCTCAAGGGGACTACTCCTACAATGAGCAGTTCTTC CSAQGDYSYNEQFF
- TRBJ1-5 TRBV19 - TGTGCCAGTAGTATAGATCACGGCCGGCGCGGTTGGCCCCAGCATTTT CASSIDHGRRGWPQHF
- TRBJ2-7 TRBV7-2 - TGTGCCAGCAGCTTAGGGACTTACATGGAGCAGTACTTC CASSLGTYMEQYF
many TRBJ1-6 TRBV28 - TGTGCCAGCAGTTTCGGCAGGGGTAATTCACCCCTCCACTTT CASSFGRGNSPLHF
few TRBJ2-2 TRBV12-5 TRBD2 TGTGCTAGTGGCAACAGCGGGAGCTTTAGGACCGGGGAGCTGTTTTTT CASGNSGSFRTGELFF
few TRBJ2-7 TRBV27 TRBD2 TGTGCCAGCAGTTCCATAGCGGGAGGGTACGAGCAGTACTTC CASSSIAGGYEQYF
- TRBJ2-7 TRBV2 - TGTGCCAGCAGTTCGACGGACGAGCAGTACTTC CASSSTDEQYF
- TRBJ2-3 TRBV7-9 TRBD2 TGTGCCAGCAGCTTTAGCGGGATTGTCACAGATACGCAGTATTTT CASSFSGIVTDTQYF
- TRBJ2-1 TRBV13 TRBD2 TGTGCCAGCAGCCCCCTAGCGGTGACGGGGAATGAGCAGTTCTTC CASSPLAVTGNEQFF
many TRBJ2-5 TRBV7-9 - TGTGCCAGCAGCTTTCCAGGGAAGCGAGAGACCCAGTACTTC CASSFPGKRETQYF
- TRBJ1-2 TRBV5-6 - TGTGCCAGCAGAATGACAGATTTATCCTATGGCTACACCTTC CASRMTDLSYGYTF
many TRBJ1-1 TRBV30 - TGTGCCTGGGGCCGCGGGGTCTCTGAAACTTTCTTT CAWGRGVSETFF
- TRBJ2-1 TRBV28 TRBD2 TGTGCCAGCAGTTTATTTGCTAGCGGGAGTTACAATGAGCAGTTCTTC CASSLFASGSYNEQFF